This T cell receptor beta chain was captured by sequencing in a study of cytomegalovirus exposure and HLA in healthy donors. Primers for the PCR totalled 60 Vbeta and 13 Jbeta. Profiling relied on immunoSEQ multiplex PCR, and the TCRdb table lists in-frame clones only, not all of them. The top ten hold roughly 2.3% of the sample, which has about 110,000 clones, about 72% seen once. This TCR came from a man between 18 and 35 years old in good health and CMV-seronegative. Sequencing was carried out using PBMCs.

CDR3 nucleotide sequence: TGCGCCAGCAGCCAAGATCGGAGAGACAGGGGATCCTATAATTCACCCCTCCACTTT. The encoded protein is CASSQDRRDRGSYNSPLHF. The chain is built from TRBV4-1 and TRBJ1-6, with 8 positions matching TRBD1. Trimming at V came to 0 bases and at J to 1 base, leaving 8 bases not matched to a gene. This CDR3 has 19 amino acids. In germline, CDR1 is MGHRA, CDR2 YSYEKL.